The 10 T cell receptor beta chains in this list originate from one sample, sequenced in a study of response to subunit inactivated influenza vaccine (dated by TCRdb to the late 2010s). Libraries were prepared through RT-PCR. Sequencing used an Illumina HiSeq 2500. The public sequencing data were trimmed at Q25 with fastp and processed into clonotypes with MiXCR by TCRdb, which kept only in-frame beta chains. Merged by CDR3 protein, the rows form single entries marked with the most common genes and DNA. This sample comprises 150,000 to 200,000 distinct CDR3 sequences, around 12% of them detected only once. The ten largest clones represent 25% to 30% of the sample. A further study also used this sample, focusing on T cells expressing NK-cell markers. The second study's authors report: TCR beta cDNA libraries were made by 5'RACE template switching that added a universal primer site and unique molecular identifiers.

Source: CD8+ T cells sorted from PBMCs, taken 11 to 12 days after vaccination. The receptors originated from a man between 50 and 59 years old who received an inactivated influenza vaccine. Donor details come from another sample of the same person, matched by shared clones.

The rearrangement uses TRBV15 and TRBJ1-1, with 7 bases fitting TRBD1. After removal of 0 bases from V and 3 bases from J, the junction contained 1 base not matched to a gene. The CDR3 spans 14 residues. The V gene's germline CDR1 is LNHNV and CDR2 YYDKDF (reference sequence). The CDR3 DNA reads as TGTGCCACCAGCAGAGAACAGGGGTACACTGAAGCTTTCTTT. Its translation: CATSREQGYTEAFF.

This clonotype was recorded many times. The chain links TRBV28 to TRBJ1-4; D unresolved. CDR1 is MDHEN, CDR2 SYDVKM, per germline. V was shortened by 8 bases and J by 1 base, with 8 bases between the two germline ends. This CDR3 is built from 13 residues. The CDR3 sequence: CASQDRTNEKLFF. CDR3 DNA sequence: TGTGCCAGCCAGGACCGAACTAATGAAAAACTGTTTTTT.

This clonotype was observed many times. The rearrangement joins TRBV6-2 or TRBV6-3 to TRBJ2-1; perhaps TRBD1 as D (5 bases). V lost 0 bases and J lost 5, with 8 bases in between. CDR1 and CDR2 from the germline V gene are MNHEY and SVGEGT. This CDR3 region has 14 residues. The CDR3 region is CASSYSAGHNEQFF. Written as DNA, the CDR3 is TGTGCCAGCAGTTACTCGGCAGGGCACAATGAGCAGTTCTTC.

The genes are TRBV10-3 and TRBJ1-3; D uncertain. This CDR3 is built from 16 residues. Deletions cut 3 bases from V and 1 base from J, with 13 bases between. Germline-derived CDR1 and CDR2 are ENHRY and SYGVKD. The CDR3 loop reads CAISDLLGWSGNTIYF. The DNA for the CDR3 is TGTGCCATCAGTGATTTGTTGGGTTGGTCTGGAAACACCATATATTTT.

The chain recombines TRBV7-6 with TRBJ2-1, with 9 bases aligning to TRBD2. The CDR3 covers 17 residues. V dropped 5 bases and J dropped 1; count of bases not matched to a gene: 9. CDR1 and CDR2 (germline): SGHVS, FNYEAQ. The CDR3: CASSTTLAGVSYNEQFF. The DNA for the CDR3 is TGTGCCAGCAGCACTACTTTAGCGGGAGTGTCCTACAATGAGCAGTTCTTC.

Ten or more counts support this clonotype. The chain uses TRBV29-1 and TRBJ2-1, with a tentative D call TRBD1 (5 bases). The CDR3 is 12 residues long. Looked up from germline, CDR1 is SQVTM and CDR2 is ANQGSEA. Trimming left V 7 bases short and J 1 base short, with 8 bases between. The CDR3 spells CSADSSYNEQFF. Here the CDR3 DNA reads TGCAGCGCTGACAGTTCCTACAATGAGCAGTTCTTC.

This clonotype came up many times. The CDR3 is CASSLVASVSYNEQFF. Here the CDR3 DNA reads TGTGCCAGCAGCTTGGTAGCGTCAGTCTCCTACAATGAGCAGTTCTTC. The genes are TRBV11-2 and TRBJ2-1; possible D gene TRBD2, 5 bases. V gave up 3 bases and J gave up 0 bases, with 12 bases separating them. Germline CDR1 reads SGHAT; CDR2 reads FQNNGV. CDR3 length equals 16 residues.

The V and J genes are TRBV12-3 or TRBV12-4 and TRBJ2-1, with D hard to call. The CDR3 contains 13 residues. V lost 7 bases and J 6 bases, leaving 13 bases between the germline ends. The CDR3 spells CASTSVPFNEQFF. The DNA of the CDR3 is TGTGCCAGCACAAGCGTTCCCTTCAATGAGCAGTTCTTC.

The gene calls are TRBV12-3 or TRBV12-4 and TRBJ1-1; 10 nucleotides agree with TRBD1. J lost 4 bases, V lost 4 bases, and 6 bases had no gene match. The CDR3 loop spans 15 amino acids. The DNA of the CDR3 is TGTGCCAGCAGTTACGCCTGGGACAGGGGCACTGAAGCTTTCTTT. It specifies CASSYAWDRGTEAFF.

This clonotype has only a few counts. The chain combines TRBV7-9 with TRBJ2-1; TRBD2 matches 11 bases. Trimming at V came to 7 bases and at J to 0 bases, leaving 5 bases not matched to a gene. Germline assignment: CDR1 SEHNR and CDR2 FQNEAQ (reference sequence). This CDR3 has 16 amino acids. The chain's CDR3 is CASISTSGSSYNEQFF. In nucleotides, the CDR3 is TGTGCCAGCATCAGCACTAGCGGGAGCTCCTACAATGAGCAGTTCTTC.